The rows below give T cell receptor beta chains drawn from one sample of a study of cytomegalovirus exposure and HLA in healthy donors. The method was immunoSEQ multiplex PCR; TCRdb's version includes in-frame clones alone and lacks a portion of them. The table has 200,000 to 250,000 clones, about 86% seen once. Input material: PBMCs. These TCRs come from a man younger than 35 in good health and CMV-seronegative. Each CDR3 is given with its conserved first and last residue. D genes are given only for firm matches. Where a row states a size, it is once, few, many or the class of an expanded clone; other rows omit it.

D: TRBD2
size: .
V: TRBV7-9
J: TRBJ2-2
CDR3: CASSKGLAGENTGELFF
DNA: TGTGCCAGCAGCAAGGGACTAGCGGGAGAAAACACCGGGGAGCTGTTTTTT

D: TRBD2
size: once
V: TRBV7-3
J: TRBJ2-5
CDR3: CASSSSGSETQYF
DNA: TGTGCCAGCAGCTCTAGCGGGAGTGAGACCCAGTACTTC

D: .
size: .
V: TRBV27
J: TRBJ2-7
CDR3: CASKSFGEAYEQYF
DNA: TGTGCCAGCAAAAGTTTCGGGGAGGCCTACGAGCAGTACTTC

D: .
size: .
V: TRBV5-1
J: TRBJ2-3
CDR3: CASSLGEDTQYF
DNA: TGCGCCAGCAGCTTGGGAGAAGATACGCAGTATTTT

D: .
size: once
V: TRBV29-1
J: TRBJ2-2
CDR3: CSVEWPAGDTGELFF
DNA: TGCAGCGTTGAATGGCCAGCAGGGGACACCGGGGAGCTGTTTTTT

D: TRBD1
size: .
V: TRBV7-9
J: TRBJ2-5
CDR3: CASSSVTGLETQYF
DNA: TGTGCCAGCAGCTCAGTGACAGGGCTAGAGACCCAGTACTTC

D: .
size: few
V: TRBV27
J: TRBJ2-2
CDR3: CASSTSFDGELFF
DNA: TGTGCCAGCTCGACTAGTTTCGACGGGGAGCTGTTTTTT

D: .
size: .
V: TRBV19
J: TRBJ2-1
CDR3: CASSTNGEQFF
DNA: TGTGCCAGTAGTACCAACGGTGAGCAGTTCTTC

D: TRBD2
size: .
V: TRBV29-1
J: TRBJ2-7
CDR3: CSVRLAGEGHSYEQYF
DNA: TGCAGCGTTAGACTAGCGGGAGAGGGACACTCCTACGAGCAGTACTTC

D: .
size: .
V: TRBV11-2
J: TRBJ1-1
CDR3: CASSVTMGTEAFF
DNA: TGTGCCAGCAGTGTGACTATGGGAACTGAAGCTTTCTTT

D: .
size: .
V: TRBV9
J: TRBJ1-1
CDR3: CASSAHGGNTEAFF
DNA: TGTGCCAGCAGCGCTCACGGAGGGAACACTGAAGCTTTCTTT

D: TRBD1
size: .
V: TRBV29-1
J: TRBJ2-7
CDR3: CSVELHRGPGEQYF
DNA: TGCAGCGTTGAGCTCCACAGGGGGCCGGGAGAGCAGTACTTC

D: TRBD2
size: .
V: TRBV6-1
J: TRBJ2-1
CDR3: CASSGLAGVGNEQFF
DNA: TGTGCCAGCAGTGGACTAGCGGGAGTCGGGAATGAGCAGTTCTTC

D: .
size: .
V: TRBV9
J: TRBJ2-5
CDR3: CASSETPRSETQYF
DNA: TGTGCCAGCAGCGAAACACCACGGAGCGAGACCCAGTACTTC

D: .
size: .
V: TRBV19
J: TRBJ2-1
CDR3: CASSGSASSYNEQFF
DNA: TGTGCCAGTAGTGGGAGCGCCAGCTCCTACAATGAGCAGTTCTTC

D: TRBD2
size: .
V: TRBV7-9
J: TRBJ2-7
CDR3: CASSSDGGGRISYEQYF
DNA: TGTGCCAGCAGTTCGGACGGTGGCGGGAGGATCTCCTACGAGCAGTACTTC

D: .
size: .
V: TRBV7-8
J: TRBJ2-7
CDR3: CASSLRAGSPEQYF
DNA: TGTGCCAGCAGCTTAAGGGCAGGGTCCCCCGAGCAGTACTTC

D: .
size: .
V: TRBV10-2
J: TRBJ2-7
CDR3: CASSDNSRYEQYF
DNA: TGCGCCAGCAGTGATAATAGTCGCTACGAGCAGTACTTC

D: TRBD2
size: .
V: TRBV7-8
J: TRBJ2-7
CDR3: CASSQSRREGREQYF
DNA: TGTGCCAGCAGCCAGAGTCGGCGGGAGGGCCGGGAGCAGTACTTC

D: .
size: .
V: TRBV7-6
J: TRBJ1-1
CDR3: CASSPRTELNTEAFF
DNA: TGTGCCAGCAGCCCGAGGACAGAATTGAACACTGAAGCTTTCTTT

D: TRBD1
size: .
V: TRBV29-1
J: TRBJ1-1
CDR3: CSVGDSYTEAFF
DNA: TGCAGCGTGGGGGACAGTTACACTGAAGCTTTCTTT

D: TRBD1
size: .
V: TRBV5-1
J: TRBJ2-5
CDR3: CASSIDRGETQYF
DNA: TGCGCCAGCAGCATTGACAGGGGAGAGACCCAGTACTTC

D: .
size: once
V: TRBV6-5
J: TRBJ2-1
CDR3: CASSHLGGPDEQFF
DNA: TGTGCCAGCAGCCACTTAGGTGGGCCCGATGAGCAGTTCTTC

D: TRBD1
size: few
V: TRBV6-5
J: TRBJ1-6
CDR3: CASTPTGLGSPLHF
DNA: TGTGCCAGCACCCCGACAGGGCTAGGTTCACCCCTCCACTTT

D: .
size: .
V: TRBV5-1
J: TRBJ1-2
CDR3: CASRLTGSNNRVGYTF
DNA: TGCGCCAGCAGGTTAACAGGGAGTAACAATCGGGTTGGCTACACCTTC

D: .
size: once
V: TRBV10-2
J: TRBJ2-7
CDR3: CASSEGRGLSYEQYF
DNA: TGCGCCAGCAGTGAGGGCAGGGGTTTATCCTACGAGCAGTACTTC

D: .
size: .
V: TRBV10-2
J: TRBJ1-4
CDR3: CASKWARNNEKLFF
DNA: TGCGCCAGCAAGTGGGCTCGGAACAATGAAAAACTGTTTTTT

D: .
size: once
V: TRBV2
J: TRBJ2-1
CDR3: CAPSLGSGIYNEQFF
DNA: TGTGCCCCATCCCTTGGCAGCGGAATTTACAATGAGCAGTTCTTC